This T cell receptor beta chain comes out of a study of T cell responses to AZD1222 COVID-19 vaccine (dated by TCRdb to the early 2020s). Regarding the study in general: AZD1222 recipients given second doses at about 4 weeks or at about 12 weeks were pooled, since spike-specific TCR depth and breadth were not found to differ between the two schedules. A total of over 230 trial participants underwent TCR sequencing, of whom 200 to 220 received two doses of AZD1222 and some 25 received two doses of the MenACWY control vaccine. Trial participants were enrolled into age subgroups of 18-55, 56-69 and 70-plus years, which contained around 140, 26 and 57 TCR-sequenced participants, respectively.

What the study reported, not specific to this receptor: Because no day 14 peak-response samples were available, the repertoires could be characterized only after the peak T cell response. Reportedly, almost half of the unique spike-specific TCRs recognized epitopes lying outside the regions that are mutated in the B.1.351 and B.1.1.7 variants. Only a handful of AZD1222 recipients were SARS-CoV-2 seropositive at baseline, limiting conclusions about previously exposed vaccinees. After two AZD1222 doses, spike-specific TCR breadth and depth were significantly higher than at day 0 and than in MenACWY recipients. Participants were mostly white British and included more females than males, and it was suggested by the authors that clonal diversity may have been underestimated. In the small 56-69-year group, the increase in depth fell short of significance, most likely because of low power. CD4 TCRs associated with the vaccine covered the entire spike protein, and the dominant responses were in regions 160-218 and 743-854.

The CDR3 regions of human TCRbeta chains were analyzed by immunosequencing. In the original analysis: Repertoire TCRs were checked for matches against a reference library of SARS-CoV-2-specific TCRs that had been generated using the MIRA antigen-specificity platform. Breadth was defined as the fraction of unique TCRs that were SARS-CoV-2-associated, and depth was defined as the fraction of total T cells that were SARS-CoV-2-associated. Each spike-specific TCR was assigned to its reactive spike region and to a CD4 or CD8 class using the MIRA data. Log10-transformed breadth and depth values were compared by one-way ANOVA with Sidak's multiple comparisons tests. In TCRdb, the immuneACCESS table is reduced to in-frame sequences with V and J assigned. These tables do not hold every clone; where another copy was compared, an unresolved V gene accounts for under half, and the others remain unexplained. V and J calls plus clone size are reproduced from that table; the DNA served to infer D and trimming. Across this sample there are some 170,000 clones, with roughly nine tenths seen only once. The biggest ten clones account for 1.5% to 2% of the sample.

The time point label here, explained by the study, means: baseline before first vaccination. Vaccinee samples were obtained from the UK trials COV001 and COV002, which included a single-blind randomized controlled phase 2/3 trial of AZD1222 (ChAdOx1 nCoV-19) in healthy adults. For TCRbeta chain sequencing, PBMC samples from trial participants were taken at day 0 and at day 28 after the second dose. A note on this clone: No antigen is known for it. Base quality data are lacking; no much larger clone is found one base away.

The material was peripheral blood, obtained on day 0 of AZD1222 vaccination. This clonotype originated in an adult in good health.

The bases are TGTGCCAGCAGCAGGGACAGCAGCTCTGGGGCCAACGTCCTGACTTTC. Its translation reads: CASSRDSSSGANVLTF. The chain links TRBV7-2 with TRBJ2-6, with 7 bases aligning to TRBD1. The germline V gene specifies SGHTA as CDR1 and FQGNSA as CDR2. V trim: 5 bases; J trim: 0 bases; unmatched bases: 4. The CDR3 sequence holds 16 residues, the cysteine and phenylalanine included. The kept DNA is CDR3 alone, 48 bases in frame from the first base. With all but the CDR3 taken from the reference TRBV7-2 and TRBJ2-6 genes, the full variable domain is: GAGVSQSPSNKVTEKGKDVELRCDPISGHTALYWYRQSLGQGLEFLIYFQGNSAPDKSGLPSDRFSAERTGGSVSTLTIQRTQQEDSAVYLCASSRDSSSGANVLTFGAGSRLTVL.